These 11 T cell receptor beta chains originate from one sample sequenced in a study of blood T cells in healthy people across ages. For the second PCR, which ran for about 7 to 11 cycles, a sample-barcoded 5' primer and a J-beta primer mix were used. Each CDR3 protein gets one entry after TCRdb re-called the 5' RACE reads with MiXCR. The sample lists about 1,500,000 distinct CDR3 sequences, roughly 28% occurring once. Specimen: blood. The receptors stem from a woman aged 25-40 years in good health.

This clonotype was observed a few times. This chain uses TRBV6-5 with TRBJ2-5; possibly TRBD1 or TRBD2 for D (5 bases each). This CDR3 is built from 14 residues. V was shortened by 7 bases and J by 0 bases, with 12 bases between the two germline ends. From germline, CDR1 is MNHEY and CDR2 SVGAGI. CDR3 region: CASTEGPHQETQYF. CDR3 nucleotides: TGTGCCAGCACCGAGGGACCTCACCAAGAGACCCAGTACTTC.

This clonotype was observed a few times. A read error may account for a junction end that differs from germline. The CDR3 DNA reads as TGCGCCAGCAGTGGCAACATAGCGGGAGATCACAATGAGCAGTTCTTC. It encodes CASSGNIAGDHNEQFF. The chain carries TRBV6-1 and TRBJ2-1; 9 bases align to TRBD2. This CDR3 contains 16 residues. In germline, CDR1 is MNHNS, CDR2 SASEGT.

This clonotype was counted ten times or more. J is TRBJ2-7 and V is TRBV20-1; 7 nucleotides agree with TRBD1. There are 14 residues in the CDR3. The germline CDR1 and CDR2 sequences are DFQATT and SNEGSKA (reference sequence). With V trimmed by 3 bases and J by 0 bases, 5 bases remained unmatched. The CDR3 bases are TGCAGTGCTAGCCGACAGGGAGACTCCTACGAGCAGTACTTC. It codes for CSASRQGDSYEQYF.

The gene calls are TRBV5-4 and TRBJ2-1, with 7 bases aligning to TRBD2. This CDR3 has 16 residues. Germline values: CDR1 SGHNT, CDR2 YYREEE (reference sequence). With V trimmed by 1 base and J by 4 bases, 8 bases remained unmatched. CDR3 DNA sequence: TGTGCCAGCAGCTTGATCGGAAGCGGGGAATACAATGAGCAGTTCTTC. Translation: CASSLIGSGEYNEQFF.

V usage is TRBV5-1 and J usage is TRBJ2-7; TRBD2 matches 9 bases. With V trimmed by 4 bases and J by 5 bases, 19 bases remained unmatched. The CDR3 is 18 residues long. The germline V gene has CDR1 SGHRS and CDR2 YFSETQ. CDR3 amino acids: CASSRSDPGWSGRNEQYF. Here the CDR3 DNA reads TGCGCCAGCAGCAGGTCCGATCCTGGGTGGAGCGGGAGGAACGAGCAGTACTTC.

V usage is TRBV2 and J usage is TRBJ2-1; the D is unclear. V was shortened by 3 bases and J by 11 bases, with 11 bases between the two germline ends. The CDR3 runs 12 residues. Germline V CDR1 and CDR2: SNHLY, FYNNEI. CDR3 sequence: CASSEAFGQQFF. The CDR3, as DNA: TGTGCCAGCAGTGAGGCCTTTGGGCAGCAGTTCTTC. The whole variable domain, remainder taken from reference TRBV2 and TRBJ2-1, is EPEVTQTPSHQVTQMGQEVILRCVPISNHLYFYWYRQILGQKVEFLVSFYNNEISEKSEIFDDQFSVERPDGSNFTLKIRSTKLEDSAMYFCASSEAFGQQFFGPGTRLTVL.

V and J are TRBV7-2 and TRBJ1-1, with D possibly being TRBD1 (6 bases). The length of the CDR3 is 15 residues. CDR1 and CDR2 from the germline V gene are SGHTA and FQGNSA. V was cut by 2 bases and J by 1 base, with 11 bases left in between. CDR3 nucleotides: TGTGCCAGCAGCTTAACAGGACAGACGAACACTGAAGCTTTCTTT. It is translated as CASSLTGQTNTEAFF.

CDR3 bases: TGTGCCACCAGCAGAGAGATACCTGGGGCCAACGTCCTGACTTTC. Translation gives CATSREIPGANVLTF. The chain has TRBV15 and TRBJ2-6; D is undetermined. In germline, CDR1 is LNHNV, CDR2 YYDKDF (reference sequence). Deletions cut 0 bases from V and 2 bases from J, with 5 bases between. This CDR3 is 15 amino acids long.

The sample holds a few counts of this clonotype. This rearrangement joins TRBV12-3 or TRBV12-4 to TRBJ2-3; tentatively, D is TRBD2 (6 bases). The CDR3 totals 15 residues. Trimming took off 4 bases at V and 2 bases at J, with 13 bases between the two ends. The CDR3 is CASSSAGRHTDTQYF. The CDR3 nucleotides are TGTGCCAGCAGTTCCGCGGGACGGCACACAGATACGCAGTATTTT.

This clonotype was counted many times. The chain joins TRBV20-1 to TRBJ2-7; perhaps D is TRBD1 or TRBD2 (6 bases each). CDR1 is DFQATT and CDR2 is SNEGSKA in the germline V gene (reference sequence). This CDR3 region has 13 residues. Trimming removed 6 bases at V and 0 bases at J, with 12 bases between. CDR3 DNA: TGCAGTGCGGGGAGGACAGCCTCCTACGAGCAGTACTTC. Translating it yields CSAGRTASYEQYF.

Only a few counts were recorded for this clonotype. The rearrangement joins TRBV5-4 to TRBJ2-1; possibly TRBD2 for D (6 bases). V lost 5 bases, J lost 8 bases, and 23 bases lay in between. Germline V gives CDR1 SGHNT, CDR2 YYREEE (reference sequence). The CDR3 extends over 16 amino acids. Written as DNA, the CDR3 is TGTGCCAGCAGTCTGGGTCAGGGACTGGGTCCCTATGAGCAGTTCTTC. This encodes CASSLGQGLGPYEQFF.